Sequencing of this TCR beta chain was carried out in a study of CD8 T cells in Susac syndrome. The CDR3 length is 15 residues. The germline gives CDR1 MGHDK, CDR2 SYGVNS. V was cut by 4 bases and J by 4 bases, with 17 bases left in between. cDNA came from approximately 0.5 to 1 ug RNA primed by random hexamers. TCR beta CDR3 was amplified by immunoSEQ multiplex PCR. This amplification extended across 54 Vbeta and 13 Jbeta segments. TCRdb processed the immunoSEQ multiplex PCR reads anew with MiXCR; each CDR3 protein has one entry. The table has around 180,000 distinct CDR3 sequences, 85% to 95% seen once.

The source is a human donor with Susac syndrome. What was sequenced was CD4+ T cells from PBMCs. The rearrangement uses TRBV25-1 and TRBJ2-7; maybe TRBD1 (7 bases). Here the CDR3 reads CASSGYKTGRYEQYF. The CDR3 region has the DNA TGTGCCAGCAGTGGGTATAAGACAGGGAGGTACGAGCAGTACTTC.